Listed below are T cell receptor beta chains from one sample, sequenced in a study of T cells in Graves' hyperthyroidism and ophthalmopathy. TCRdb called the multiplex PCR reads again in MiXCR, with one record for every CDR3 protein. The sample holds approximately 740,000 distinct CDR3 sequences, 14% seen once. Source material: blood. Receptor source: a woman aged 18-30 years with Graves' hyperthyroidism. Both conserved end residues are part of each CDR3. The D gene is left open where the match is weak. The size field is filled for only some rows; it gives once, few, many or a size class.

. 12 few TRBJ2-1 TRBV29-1 TGCAGCGTTGAGTATCCGAGGGCTAAGCAGTTCTTC CSVEYPRAKQFF
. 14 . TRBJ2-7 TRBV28 TGCGCCAGCAGCTCGCCTGGGGGCTCTTACGAGCAGTACTTC CASSSPGGSYEQYF
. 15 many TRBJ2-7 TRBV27 TGTGCCAGCTCCAGGGGGGGGACGACCGGGTCCGAGCAGTACTTC CASSRGGTTGSEQYF
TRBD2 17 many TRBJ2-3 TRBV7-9 TGTGCCAGCAGCCCGCGACTAGCGGGAGGGCCAGGGGATACGCAGTATTTT CASSPRLAGGPGDTQYF
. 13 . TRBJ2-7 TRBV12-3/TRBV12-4 TGTGCCAGCACAACCGGGCTCAGATACGAGCAGTACTTC CASTTGLRYEQYF
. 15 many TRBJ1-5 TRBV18 TGTGCCAGCTCACAAACAGACAGCAGGTATCAGCCCCAGCATTTT CASSQTDSRYQPQHF
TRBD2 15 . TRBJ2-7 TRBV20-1 TGCAGTGCTAGACCTTTAGCGGGAACTTTCTACGAGCAGTACTTC CSARPLAGTFYEQYF
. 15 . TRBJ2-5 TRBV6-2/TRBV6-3 TGTGCCAGCAGTTATTCCAGGTCCGCGCGGGAGACCCAGTACTTC CASSYSRSARETQYF
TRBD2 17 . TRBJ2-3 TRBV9 TGTGCCAGCAGCGAGAGAGACGGGACTATCAGCACAGATACGCAGTATTTT CASSERDGTISTDTQYF
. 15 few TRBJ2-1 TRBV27 TGTGCCAGCACGTGGGGGACCGGACCCTACAATGAGCAGTTCTTC CASTWGTGPYNEQFF
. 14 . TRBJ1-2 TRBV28 TGTGCCAGCAGTTTATCGGGGTTTGGGGGAGGCTACACCTTC CASSLSGFGGGYTF
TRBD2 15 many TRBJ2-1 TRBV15 TGTGCCACCAGCCTTGGACTAGCCCCCTACAATGAGCAGTTCTTC CATSLGLAPYNEQFF
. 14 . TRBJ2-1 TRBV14 TGTGCCAGCAGCCGCGGGACTGTATACAATGAGCAGTTCTTC CASSRGTVYNEQFF
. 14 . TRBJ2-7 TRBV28 TGTGCCAGCAGTTTGTATCAAGGGGCCTACGAGCAGTACTTC CASSLYQGAYEQYF
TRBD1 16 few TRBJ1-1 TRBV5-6 TGTGCCAGCAGTCACAACAGGGGGAGCCTTTTCACTGAAGCTTTCTTT CASSHNRGSLFTEAFF
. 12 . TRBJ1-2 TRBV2 TGTGCCAGCAGTGCCTCCGGGAGACTCTACACCTTC CASSASGRLYTF
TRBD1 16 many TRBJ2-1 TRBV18 TGTGCCAGCTCACCACGTACAGGGGTAAGGAATAGTGAGCAGTTCTTC CASSPRTGVRNSEQFF
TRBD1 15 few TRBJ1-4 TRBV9 TGTGCCAGCAGCCCTTTCGGGACAGCTAATGAAAAACTGTTTTTT CASSPFGTANEKLFF
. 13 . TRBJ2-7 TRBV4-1 TGCGCCAGCAGCCCGAATCCCTCCTACGAGCAGTACTTC CASSPNPSYEQYF
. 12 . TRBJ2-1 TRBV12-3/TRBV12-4 TGTGCCAGCACCCAGGGAAGCGGGGAGCAGTTCTTC CASTQGSGEQFF
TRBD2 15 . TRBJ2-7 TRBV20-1 TGCAGTGCCTTAATTTTAGCGGGAGGGGCCTACGAGCAGTACTTC CSALILAGGAYEQYF
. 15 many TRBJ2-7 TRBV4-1 TGCGCCAGCAGCCAAGTTCCGCAGAGCTCCTACGAGCAGTACTTC CASSQVPQSSYEQYF
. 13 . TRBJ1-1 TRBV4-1 TGCGCCAGCAGCCAAGACCCTCGCTATGAAGCTTTCTTT CASSQDPRYEAFF
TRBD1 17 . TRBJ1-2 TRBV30 TGTGCCTGGAGTGAGAGAGACAGGGGTATCTCTAACTATGGCTACACCTTC CAWSERDRGISNYGYTF
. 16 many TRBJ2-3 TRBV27 TGTGCCAGCAGTTTATCATGGGGGCTCAAGGCTGATGCGCAGTATTTT CASSLSWGLKADAQYF
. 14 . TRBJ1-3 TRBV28 TGTGCCAGCAGGTTGGAAGCGTTGTTGGACACCATATATTTT CASRLEALLDTIYF
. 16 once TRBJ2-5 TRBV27 TGTGCCAGCAGTTCCATAGGAGGGGGTCTTCAAGAGACCCAGTACTTC CASSSIGGGLQETQYF
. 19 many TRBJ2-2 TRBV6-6 TGTGCCAGCAGTTACGGGTGGAAACAGGAGGGGATTAACACCGGGGAGCTGTTTTTT CASSYGWKQEGINTGELFF
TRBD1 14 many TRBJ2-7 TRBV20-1 TGCAGTGCTGGGGACAGGGCCCCATCCTACGAGCAGTACTTC CSAGDRAPSYEQYF
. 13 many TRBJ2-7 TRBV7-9 TGTGCTGCTGTAGGGACTTCTCCAAACGAGCAGTACTTC CAAVGTSPNEQYF
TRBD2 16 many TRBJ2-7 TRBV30 TGTGCCTGGAGCCCGACTAGCGGGAGACCCTCCTACGAGCAGTACTTC CAWSPTSGRPSYEQYF
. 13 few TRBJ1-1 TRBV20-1 TGCAGTGCACTCACACGGACCGACACTGAAGCTTTCTTT CSALTRTDTEAFF
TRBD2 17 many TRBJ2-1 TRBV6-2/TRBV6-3 TGTGCCAGCAGTTACAGCACTAGCGGGAGCTCCTACAATGAGCAGTTCTTC CASSYSTSGSSYNEQFF